This TCR beta chain was profiled in a study of kidney transplant recipient with SARS-CoV-2 infection. A word on this clonotype: Given a much more abundant clone one base away, this may be a read error.

The CDR3 runs to 15 residues. In germline, CDR1 is DFQATT, CDR2 SNEGSKA (reference sequence). TCRdb re-called the reads through MiXCR, storing one row per CDR3 protein. The repertoire holds roughly 250,000 distinct CDR3 sequences, with around 26% as singletons. The sample consisted of a blood sample, taken at baseline and between days 110 and 120 from a kidney transplant recipient. The TCR originated in a male patient between 25 and 39 years old who had COVID-19 and was a kidney transplant recipient. Part of the T cells may come from the graft donor. The V gene is TRBV20-1, the J gene TRBJ2-7, with a tentative D call TRBD2 (5 bases). This chain's CDR3 is CSTRGLAVTIYGEYF. CDR3 in DNA: TGCAGTACTAGAGGCCTAGCCGTCACGATCTACGGGGAGTACTTC.